This TCR beta chain appears in the sequencing data of a study of blood T cell repertoires in COVID-19. The data were produced by immunoSEQ multiplex PCR, yet TCRdb's version contains in-frame clones alone and is incomplete. The data contain almost 250,000 clones, 85% of them singletons. Germline V gene lookup returns CDR1 SGHTA and CDR2 FQGNSA. V was clipped by 5 bases and J by 8 bases; unmatched bases: 10. The CDR3 has 14 amino acids. Sequencing input: PBMCs or T cells enriched from blood (not recorded which). The TCR comes from a woman aged 50 to 60 with acute COVID-19. This chain uses TRBV7-2 with TRBJ1-2; 8 positions agree with TRBD1. CDR3 in amino acids: CASSPSQGARGYTF. The CDR3 nucleotides are TGTGCCAGCAGCCCCTCGCAGGGGGCGCGGGGCTACACCTTC.